The present T cell receptor (beta chain) was sequenced within a study of cytomegalovirus exposure and HLA in healthy donors. Worth noting for this clone: Its target is unknown.

General observations from the study: According to a later analysis, donors in an Asian-associated ancestry cluster reportedly had fewer N-insertions than the approximately 670-donor mean.

The PCR ran on 60 Vbeta and 13 Jbeta primers. Using immunoSEQ multiplex PCR, the repertoire was profiled, and TCRdb retains in-frame clones only, with some absent. Here the sample spans around 190,000 clones, about three quarters being singletons. The CDR3 spans 14 residues. Germline CDR1 and CDR2: SEHNR and FQNEAQ (reference sequence). J lost 2 bases, V lost 4 bases, and 1 base had no gene match. The TCR comes from a woman in her 40s in good health and CMV-seronegative. The chain links TRBV7-9 to TRBJ2-7, with 11 bases lining up with TRBD1. Sequencing was carried out using PBMCs. Written as DNA, the CDR3 is TGTGCCAGCAGCTCGGACAGGGGGCCCTACGAGCAGTACTTC. It specifies CASSSDRGPYEQYF.